The 20 T cell receptor beta chains below all came from one sample that was sequenced in a study of neoadjuvant anti-PD-1 for oral cavity cancer. Data came from immunoSEQ multiplex PCR; TCRdb stores just in-frame clones and leaves some out. In the table there are some 7,100 clones, roughly 54% of which are singletons. Specimen: tumor tissue, collected before nivolumab (anti-PD-1) treatment. Receptor source: a person aged 35-80 years with oral cavity squamous cell carcinoma.

This chain connects TRBV5-5 to TRBJ2-6; no reliable D call. The CDR3 spans 14 residues. Germline V gene data show CDR1 as SGHKS and CDR2 as YYEKEE (reference sequence). Trimming shortened V by 6 bases and J by 1 base, and 8 bases separated the two germline ends. The CDR3 sequence is CASIADSGANVLTF. The CDR3 bases are TGTGCCAGCATCGCGGATTCTGGGGCCAACGTCCTGACTTTC.

V gene TRBV15 combines with J gene TRBJ1-4; 7 nucleotides line up with TRBD1. V lost 0 bases, J lost 3 bases, and 1 base stayed unmatched. The CDR3 runs 15 residues. Germline CDR1 is LNHNV and CDR2 is YYDKDF (reference sequence). Here the CDR3 reads CATSREGQPNEKLFF. The CDR3 DNA sequence: TGTGCCACCAGCAGAGAGGGACAGCCTAATGAAAAACTGTTTTTT. Full variable domain (rest looked up from reference TRBV15 and TRBJ1-4): DAMVIQNPRYQVTQFGKPVTLSCSQTLNHNVMYWYQQKSSQAPKLLFHYYDKDFNNEADTPDNFQSRRPNTSFCFLDIRSPGLGDTAMYLCATSREGQPNEKLFFGSGTQLSVL.

This sequence joins TRBV19 and TRBJ1-2; no clear D. The CDR3 consists of 14 residues. CDR1 is LNHDA and CDR2 is SQIVND in the germline V gene (reference sequence). The V end lost 0 bases, the J end lost 1 base, and 6 bases lay between the germline ends. The CDR3 loop is CASSIDGDNYGYTF. For the CDR3, the DNA is TGTGCCAGTAGTATAGACGGAGATAACTATGGCTACACCTTC.

The rearrangement uses TRBV5-1 and TRBJ2-7; TRBD1 aligns across 9 bases. This CDR3 spans 20 amino acids. The germline CDR1 and CDR2 sequences are SGHRS and YFSETQ. Trimming at V came to 1 base and at J to 2 bases, leaving 19 bases not matched to a gene. Here the CDR3 reads CASSLYTGTGITQRAYEQYF. The CDR3 nucleotides read TGCGCCAGCAGCTTGTATACCGGGACAGGGATTACACAAAGAGCCTACGAGCAGTACTTC.

The chain joins TRBV4-2 to TRBJ2-5, with TRBD2 matching over 7 bases. The V gene end was trimmed by 4 bases and the J gene end by 2 bases; junction bases not matched to a gene: 4. The CDR3 runs 14 residues. Germline V gene data show CDR1 as LGHNA and CDR2 as YNFKEQ. The CDR3 bases are TGTGCCAGCAGCCCTCAGCGGGGTCAAGAGACCCAGTACTTC. This gives the protein CASSPQRGQETQYF.

This chain connects TRBV6-6 to TRBJ1-1, with D maybe TRBD1 (5 bases). From germline, CDR1 is MNHNY and CDR2 SVGAGI (reference sequence). V was pared by 6 bases and J by 1 base, with 12 bases between. This CDR3 spans 14 amino acids. CDR3: CASRSGLGNTEAFF. For the CDR3, the DNA is TGTGCCAGCAGGTCGGGACTCGGGAACACTGAAGCTTTCTTT.

The genes are TRBV27 and TRBJ1-1, with unresolved D. The V and J ends lost 5 bases and 1 base respectively, with 11 bases between them. CDR3 length equals 14 residues. Germline CDR1 and CDR2: MNHEY and SMNVEV (reference sequence). The CDR3 DNA sequence: TGTGCCAGCAGTCCACCTCGGGGGAACACTGAAGCTTTCTTT. It encodes CASSPPRGNTEAFF.

The rearrangement links TRBV4-1 to TRBJ2-5, with D perhaps assigned TRBD1 or TRBD2 (5 bases each). The CDR3 spans 17 residues. The V gene's germline CDR1 is MGHRA and CDR2 YSYEKL. The V end was cut by 0 bases, the J end by 2 bases, with 16 bases between. CDR3 nucleotides: TGCGCCAGCAGCCAAGATGGGACCCTGGACTTTCAAGAGACCCAGTACTTC. As protein: CASSQDGTLDFQETQYF.

By frequency in the sample, this clone is medium-sized (0.01 to 0.1%). The chain has TRBV7-8 and TRBJ2-7, with TRBD1 matching 9 bases. The CDR3 loop spans 16 amino acids. Germline V gene lookup returns CDR1 SGHVS and CDR2 FQNEAQ. Trimming at V came to 5 bases and at J to 2 bases, leaving 10 bases not matched to a gene. CDR3 DNA: TGTGCCAGCAGCCCCGGACAGGGGACGAGAACCTACGAGCAGTACTTC. This codes for CASSPGQGTRTYEQYF.

V gene TRBV19 combines with J gene TRBJ1-1; 10 bases map to TRBD1. Trimming cost V 5 bases and J 4 bases; bases outside gene matches: 13. This CDR3 comprises 17 residues. From germline, CDR1 is LNHDA and CDR2 SQIVND (reference sequence). The CDR3 sequence: CASSSLNRDRGGTEAFF. In DNA, the CDR3 is TGTGCCAGTAGTTCACTAAACCGGGACAGGGGAGGCACTGAAGCTTTCTTT.

This clone was picked up a small number of times. This rearrangement joins TRBV5-1 to TRBJ2-3, with 8 positions matching TRBD2. The germline CDR1 and CDR2 sequences are SGHRS and YFSETQ. This CDR3 has 16 residues. Unmatched junction bases numbered 8, after V lost 3 bases and J lost 2 bases. CDR3 in amino acids: CASSSGLAGITDTQYF. CDR3 nucleotides: TGCGCCAGCAGCTCTGGACTAGCCGGGATCACAGATACGCAGTATTTT.

This clone came up a few times. The rearrangement links TRBV27 to TRBJ1-5, with TRBD1 matching 8 bases. Trimming took 3 bases from V and 2 from J; bases not matched to a gene: 6. Germline V CDR1 and CDR2: MNHEY, SMNVEV (reference sequence). This CDR3 is built from 16 residues. In DNA form, the CDR3 reads TGTGCCAGCAGTTTGGACAGGGAAACTTGCAATCAGCCCCAGCATTTT. This codes for CASSLDRETCNQPQHF.

The rearrangement links TRBV2 to TRBJ1-2; D is unclear. Deletions cut 5 bases from V and 4 bases from J, with 8 bases between. The germline gives CDR1 SNHLY, CDR2 FYNNEI. The CDR3 runs 12 residues. CDR3 in DNA: TGTGCCAGCAGTCCCGGCCTCTATGGCTACACCTTC. Translated, it gives CASSPGLYGYTF.

The gene calls are TRBV11-3 and TRBJ2-1, with D unresolved. Per germline, CDR1 SGHNT and CDR2 YENEEA. The CDR3 has 13 residues. V was clipped by 2 bases and J by 5 bases, with 7 bases between them. CDR3 amino acids: CASSLHLDNEQFF. DNA of the CDR3: TGTGCCAGCAGCTTACATTTGGACAATGAGCAGTTCTTC.

In DNA form, the CDR3 reads TGCGCCAGCAGTGAGTCCAATCAGCCCCAGCATTTT. Translated, it gives CASSESNQPQHF. The chain recombines TRBV10-2 with TRBJ1-5; D is unresolved. This CDR3 spans 12 amino acids. The V end was cut by 0 bases, the J end by 3 bases, with 0 bases between. Per germline, CDR1 WSHSY and CDR2 SAAADI.

The gene calls are TRBV10-2 and TRBJ1-2, with unresolved D. The germline V and J ends were trimmed by 4 bases and 0 bases, with 6 bases remaining between them. This CDR3 comprises 13 residues. Germline CDR1 reads WSHSY; CDR2 reads SAAADI. Written as DNA, the CDR3 is TGCGCCAGCAGTGGGACTGCTAACTATGGCTACACCTTC. This sequence encodes CASSGTANYGYTF.

V and J are TRBV2 and TRBJ2-5; maybe TRBD1 (6 bases). The V end was cut by 7 bases, the J end by 3 bases, with 12 bases between. There are 13 residues in the CDR3. The germline V gene encodes CDR1 SNHLY and CDR2 FYNNEI. The CDR3 DNA is TGTGCCAGCACCGGACAGATGAAAGAGACCCAGTACTTC. This translates into CASTGQMKETQYF.

V is TRBV14 and J is TRBJ1-6; TRBD1 might be the D (5 bases). V shed 1 base and J shed 10 bases, with 8 bases lying between them. Germline assignment: CDR1 SGHDN and CDR2 FVKESK. The CDR3 is 13 amino acids. CDR3 in amino acids: CASSQVQGSPLHF. The DNA of the CDR3 is TGTGCCAGCAGCCAAGTGCAGGGATCACCCCTCCACTTT.

The chain couples TRBV18 to TRBJ2-7; 8 positions match TRBD1. J lost 2 bases, V lost 5 bases, and 8 bases had no gene match. This CDR3 has 15 residues. From germline, CDR1 is KGHSH and CDR2 LQKENI. In nucleotides, the CDR3 is TGTGCCAGCTCAGAGGCGATGACAGGGGCCTACGAGCAGTACTTC. It translates to CASSEAMTGAYEQYF.

This sequence joins TRBV7-9 and TRBJ2-2; possibly TRBD1 for D (5 bases). This CDR3 has 15 residues. V lost 0 bases and J lost 5, with 10 bases in between. The germline V gene has CDR1 SEHNR and CDR2 FQNEAQ (reference sequence). The CDR3 DNA follows: TGTGCCAGCAGCTTAGCGGGGCGGAGAACCGGGGAGCTGTTTTTT. This codes for CASSLAGRRTGELFF. Full variable domain (rest looked up from reference TRBV7-9 and TRBJ2-2): DTGVSQNPRHKITKRGQNVTFRCDPISEHNRLYWYRQTLGQGPEFLTYFQNEAQLEKSRLLSDRFSAERPKGSFSTLEIQRTEQGDSAMYLCASSLAGRRTGELFFGEGSRLTVL.